This T cell receptor beta chain was documented in a study of vaccination effects on CD4 cells after COVID-19 (dated by TCRdb to between 2021 and 2023). About the full investigation: Two doses of either the BNT162b2 or the mRNA-1273 mRNA SARS-CoV-2 vaccine were administered to participants. SARS-CoV-2 spike-specific CD4+ TCR repertoires were compared before and after mRNA vaccination in COVID-19 convalescent patients and in infection-naive vaccine recipients. Cultures from other donors in the study were sequenced using the Oncomine TCR Beta short-read assay on an Illumina iSeq 100. Altogether, some 10 COVID-19 convalescent patients and a few SARS-CoV-2-naive healthy vaccine recipients made up the full study. Overall study results and their limits: Both infection-induced and vaccine-induced clones contracted markedly at late post-vaccination timepoints, which is consistent with waning T cell responses. The study was limited by a small number of convalescent patients, and early post-infection timepoints were lacking. In healthy vaccine recipients, vaccine-induced clones were almost all SARS-CoV-2 mono-reactive, with only 1 of 255 cross-reactive with common cold coronaviruses.

Receptors were amplified or captured by the immunoSEQ multiplex PCR assay. DNA from the cultured and isolated CD4+ T cells underwent TCR beta CDR3 sequencing. For the original study's pipeline: Non-productive TCR sequences were removed, reads were trimmed to the CDR3 region, and CDR3s of at least 7 amino acids were retained. The MANAFEST web app was used to identify antigen-specific clonotypes by comparing expansion in peptide wells with expansion in reference cultures. For clones to be considered positive, expansion at FDR<0.05 versus reference and all other wells, an odds ratio above 5, and a frequency above 0.1% in two replicate wells were required. A clonotype was defined as cross-reactive if the clonotype was significantly expanded both in SARS-CoV-2 spike wells and in at least one common cold coronavirus spike condition. CDR3 similarity was assessed by Levenshtein distance with the stringdist R package, and unrooted trees were built with ape in R 3.6.1. The immuneACCESS repertoire file appears here via TCRdb, limited to in-frame rearrangements. These files lack a portion of the clones; in checked studies, under half of the deficit traces to unresolved V genes, and the cause of the others is not known. The DNA gave D and trimming, while V, J and clone size come from that table. In all, the sample holds 20,000 to 25,000 clones, and over 65% of those were seen once. Roughly 27% of the sample rests with the top ten.

In the ViraFEST assay, PBMC were stimulated with viral peptide pools, and antigen-specific CD4+ T cell clonotypes were then identified by expansion using TCR sequencing. After more than nine days of culture, CD4+ T cells were isolated with the EasySep CD4+ T cell isolation kit. Negative nucleocapsid antibody results before and after vaccination confirmed that the healthy vaccine recipients had no prior SARS-CoV-2 infection. About 2.2 million PBMC per well were cultured in IMDM with about 4.5% human AB serum, around 10 IU/ml IL-2 and gentamicin, plus 10 ug/ml peptides. On days 3 and 7, half of the culture medium was replaced with fresh IL-2-containing medium. Unless otherwise noted, each peptide stimulation condition was cultured in triplicate wells. PBMC were separated from whole blood using Ficoll-Paque Plus gradient centrifugation and were then either cryopreserved at -140C or used fresh. The overlapping peptide pools covered the spike proteins of SARS-CoV-2 and of the common cold coronaviruses HCoV-NL63, HCoV-OC43 and HCoV-229E. Genomic DNA was extracted from cultured CD4+ T cells with the QIAamp micro DNA kit.

The CDR3, from cysteine to phenylalanine, totals 15 residues. Only CDR3 DNA remains: 45 bases, in frame from the first base. Looking up the germline V gene yields CDR1 SGHTA and CDR2 FQGNSA. V is cut by 0 bases and J by 2 bases, and the space between the germline ends is 10 bases. Note on this clone: Its antigen remains undetermined. Per-base quality was not reported, and no clone a single base away is much larger than it.

In this chain, TRBV7-2 is recombined with TRBJ1-2, and the D gene may be TRBD1, 5 bases matching. This specimen consisted of CD4+ T cells from PBMCs cultured with HCoV-NL63 spike peptides, obtained before COVID-19 vaccination. The sample's cell subset or site label, in plain terms: HCoV-NL63 spike overlapping peptide pool stimulation. The source of this sequence is a human donor who received a COVID-19 vaccine. The CDR3 region has the sequence CASSLAAGPNYGYTF. The DNA reads TGTGCCAGCAGCTTAGCGGCAGGGCCAAACTATGGCTACACCTTC.